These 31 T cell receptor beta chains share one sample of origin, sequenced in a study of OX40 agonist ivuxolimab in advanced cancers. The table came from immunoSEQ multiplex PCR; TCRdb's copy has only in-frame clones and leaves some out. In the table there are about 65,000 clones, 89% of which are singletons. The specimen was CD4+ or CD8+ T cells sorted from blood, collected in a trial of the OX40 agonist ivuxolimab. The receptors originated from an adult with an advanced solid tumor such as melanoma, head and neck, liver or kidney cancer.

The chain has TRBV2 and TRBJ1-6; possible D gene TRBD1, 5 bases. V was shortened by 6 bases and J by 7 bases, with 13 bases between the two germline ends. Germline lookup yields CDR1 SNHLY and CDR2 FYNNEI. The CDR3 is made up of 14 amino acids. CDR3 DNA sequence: TGTGCCAGCAGCCTCGGGGCGATCAATTCACCCCTCCACTTT. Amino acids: CASSLGAINSPLHF.

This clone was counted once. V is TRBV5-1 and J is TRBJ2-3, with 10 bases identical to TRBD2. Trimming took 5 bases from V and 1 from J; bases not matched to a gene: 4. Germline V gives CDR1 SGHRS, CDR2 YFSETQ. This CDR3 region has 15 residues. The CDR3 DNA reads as TGCGCCAGCAGTCCCGGGACTAGCGGCACAGATACGCAGTATTTT. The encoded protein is CASSPGTSGTDTQYF. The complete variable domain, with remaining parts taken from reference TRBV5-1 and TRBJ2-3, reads KAGVTQTPRYLIKTRGQQVTLSCSPISGHRSVSWYQQTPGQGLQFLFEYFSETQRNKGNFPGRFSGRQFSNSRSEMNVSTLELGDSALYLCASSPGTSGTDTQYFGPGTRLTVL.

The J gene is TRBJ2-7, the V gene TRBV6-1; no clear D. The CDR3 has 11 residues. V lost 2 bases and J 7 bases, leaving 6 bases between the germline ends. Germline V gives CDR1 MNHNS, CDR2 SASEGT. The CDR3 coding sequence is TGTGCCAGCAGTGAATCGCGGGAGCAGTACTTC. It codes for CASSESREQYF.

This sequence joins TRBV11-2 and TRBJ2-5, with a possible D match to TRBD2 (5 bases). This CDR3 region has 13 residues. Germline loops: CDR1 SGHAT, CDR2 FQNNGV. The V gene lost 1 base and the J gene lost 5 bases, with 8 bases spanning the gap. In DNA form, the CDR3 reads TGTGCCAGCAGCTTAGGTCAGCGGGAGACCCAGTACTTC. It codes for CASSLGQRETQYF.

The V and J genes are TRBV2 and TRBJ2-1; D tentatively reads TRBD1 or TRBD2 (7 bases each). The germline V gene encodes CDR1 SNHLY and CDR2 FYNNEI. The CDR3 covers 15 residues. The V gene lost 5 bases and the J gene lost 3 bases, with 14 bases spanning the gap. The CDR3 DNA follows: TGTGCCAGCAGTCCAGGGGGGGGCTTCTACAATGAGCAGTTCTTC. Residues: CASSPGGGFYNEQFF.

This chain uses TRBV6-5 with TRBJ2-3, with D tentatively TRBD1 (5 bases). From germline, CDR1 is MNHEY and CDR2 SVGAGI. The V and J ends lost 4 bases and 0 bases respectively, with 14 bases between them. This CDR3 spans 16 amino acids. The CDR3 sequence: CASSLAGRTSTDTQYF. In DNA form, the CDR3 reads TGTGCCAGCAGTTTGGCAGGGCGTACTAGCACAGATACGCAGTATTTT.

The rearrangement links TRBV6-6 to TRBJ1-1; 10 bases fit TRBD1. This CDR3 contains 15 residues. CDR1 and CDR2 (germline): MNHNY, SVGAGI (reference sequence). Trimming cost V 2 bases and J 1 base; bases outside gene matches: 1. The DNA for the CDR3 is TGTGCCAGCAGTTACAGGACAGGGGGGAACACTGAAGCTTTCTTT. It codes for CASSYRTGGNTEAFF.

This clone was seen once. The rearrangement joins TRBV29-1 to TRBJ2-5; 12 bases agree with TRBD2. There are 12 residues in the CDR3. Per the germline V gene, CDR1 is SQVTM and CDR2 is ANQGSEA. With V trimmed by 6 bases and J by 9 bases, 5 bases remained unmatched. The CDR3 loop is CSVRLAGEAQYF. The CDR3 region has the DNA TGCAGCGTACGACTAGCGGGGGAGGCCCAGTACTTC.

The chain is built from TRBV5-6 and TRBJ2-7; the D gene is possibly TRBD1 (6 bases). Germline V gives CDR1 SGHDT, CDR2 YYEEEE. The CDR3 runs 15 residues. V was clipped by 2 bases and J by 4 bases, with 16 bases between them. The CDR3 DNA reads TGTGCCAGCAGCTTATTGGGAGACAGGTTATACGAGCAGTACTTC. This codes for CASSLLGDRLYEQYF.

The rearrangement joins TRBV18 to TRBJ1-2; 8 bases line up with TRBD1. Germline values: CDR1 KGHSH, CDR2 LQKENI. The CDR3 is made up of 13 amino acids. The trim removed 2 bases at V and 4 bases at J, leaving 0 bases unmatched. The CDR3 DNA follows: TGTGCCAGCTCACCAGGGACAGGCTATGGCTACACCTTC. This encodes CASSPGTGYGYTF.

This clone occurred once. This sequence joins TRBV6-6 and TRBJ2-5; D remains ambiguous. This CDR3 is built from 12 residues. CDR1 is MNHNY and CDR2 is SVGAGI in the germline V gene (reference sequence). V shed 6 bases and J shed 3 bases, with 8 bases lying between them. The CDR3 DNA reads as TGTGCCAGCAGCTTCGTCGAAGAGACCCAGTACTTC. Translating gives CASSFVEETQYF.

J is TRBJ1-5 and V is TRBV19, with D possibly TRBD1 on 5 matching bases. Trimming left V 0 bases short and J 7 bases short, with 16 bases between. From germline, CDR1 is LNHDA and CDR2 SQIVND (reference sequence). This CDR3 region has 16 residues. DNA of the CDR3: TGTGCCAGTAGTATAGATGGAGTAGGGGTTGGGCAGCCCCAGCATTTT. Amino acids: CASSIDGVGVGQPQHF.

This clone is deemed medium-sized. The CDR3 nucleotides read TGCGCCAGCAGTGATGGTCTTGCCTCTGGTTCACCCCTCCACTTT. Translated, it gives CASSDGLASGSPLHF. The rearrangement links TRBV10-2 to TRBJ1-6; D remains unclear. Trimming removed 3 bases from V and 9 bases from J, with 15 bases in between. CDR1 and CDR2 from the germline V gene are WSHSY and SAAADI. This CDR3 has 15 residues.

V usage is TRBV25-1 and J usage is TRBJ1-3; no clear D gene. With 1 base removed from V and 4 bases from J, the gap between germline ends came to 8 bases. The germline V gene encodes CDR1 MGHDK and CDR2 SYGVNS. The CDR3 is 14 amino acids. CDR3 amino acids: CASSESVAGNTIYF. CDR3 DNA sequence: TGTGCCAGCAGTGAATCCGTCGCCGGAAACACCATATATTTT.

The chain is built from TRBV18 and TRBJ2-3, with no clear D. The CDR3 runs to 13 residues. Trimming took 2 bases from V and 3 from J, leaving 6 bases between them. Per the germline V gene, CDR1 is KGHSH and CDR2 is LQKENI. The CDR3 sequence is CASSPSMTDTQYF. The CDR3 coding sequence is TGTGCCAGCTCACCATCGATGACAGATACGCAGTATTTT. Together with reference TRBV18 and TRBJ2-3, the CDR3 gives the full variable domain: NAGVMQNPRHLVRRRGQEARLRCSPMKGHSHVYWYRQLPEEGLKFMVYLQKENIIDESGMPKERFSAEFPKEGPSILRIQQVVRGDSAAYFCASSPSMTDTQYFGPGTRLTVL.

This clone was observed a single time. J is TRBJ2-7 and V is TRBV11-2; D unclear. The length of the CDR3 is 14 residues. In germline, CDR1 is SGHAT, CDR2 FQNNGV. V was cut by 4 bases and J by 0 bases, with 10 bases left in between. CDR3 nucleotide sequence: TGTGCCAGCAGCTCTCGACAAAGCTCCTACGAGCAGTACTTC. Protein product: CASSSRQSSYEQYF.

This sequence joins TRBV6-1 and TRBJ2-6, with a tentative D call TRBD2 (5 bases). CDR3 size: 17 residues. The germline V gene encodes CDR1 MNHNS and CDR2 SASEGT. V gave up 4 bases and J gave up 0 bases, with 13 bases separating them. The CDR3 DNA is TGTGCCAGCAGTGTGGGAGAGGGCACCTCTGGGGCCAACGTCCTGACTTTC. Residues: CASSVGEGTSGANVLTF.

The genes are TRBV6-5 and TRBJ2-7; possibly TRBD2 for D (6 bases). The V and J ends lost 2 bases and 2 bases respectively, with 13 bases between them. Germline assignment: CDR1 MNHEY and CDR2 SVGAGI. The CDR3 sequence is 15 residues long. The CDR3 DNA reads TGTGCCAGCAGTTACGCCGGGACTGAAACCTACGAGCAGTACTTC. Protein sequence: CASSYAGTETYEQYF.

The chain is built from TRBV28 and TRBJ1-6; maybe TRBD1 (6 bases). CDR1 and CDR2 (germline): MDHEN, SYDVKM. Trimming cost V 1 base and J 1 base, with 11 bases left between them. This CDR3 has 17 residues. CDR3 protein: CASSLSGGPSYNSPLHF. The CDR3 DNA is TGTGCCAGCAGTTTATCTGGGGGGCCTTCCTATAATTCACCCCTCCACTTT.

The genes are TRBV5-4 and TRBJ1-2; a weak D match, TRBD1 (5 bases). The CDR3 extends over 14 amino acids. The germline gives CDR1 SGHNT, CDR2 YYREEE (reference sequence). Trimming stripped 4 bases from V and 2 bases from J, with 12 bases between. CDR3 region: CASSVEQDNYGYTF. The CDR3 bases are TGTGCCAGCAGCGTTGAACAGGACAACTATGGCTACACCTTC.

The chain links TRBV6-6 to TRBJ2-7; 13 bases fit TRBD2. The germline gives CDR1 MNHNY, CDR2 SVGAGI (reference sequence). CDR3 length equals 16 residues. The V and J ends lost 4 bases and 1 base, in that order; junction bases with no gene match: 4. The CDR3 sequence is CASSSPTSGGSYEQYF. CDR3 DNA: TGTGCCAGCAGTTCCCCGACTAGCGGGGGGTCCTACGAGCAGTACTTC.

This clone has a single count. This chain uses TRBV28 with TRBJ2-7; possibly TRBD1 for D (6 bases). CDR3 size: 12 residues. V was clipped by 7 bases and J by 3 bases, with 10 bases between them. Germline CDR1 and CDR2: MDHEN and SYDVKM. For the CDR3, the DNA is TGTGCCAGCAACGTACAGGGCTACGAGCAGTACTTC. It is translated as CASNVQGYEQYF.

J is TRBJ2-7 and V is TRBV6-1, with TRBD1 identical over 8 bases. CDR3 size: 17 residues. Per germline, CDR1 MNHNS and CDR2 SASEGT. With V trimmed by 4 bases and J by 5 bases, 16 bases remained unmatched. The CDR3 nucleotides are TGTGCCAGCAGTGCCGACAGGGGAATGGTTGGGTCCCACGAGCAGTACTTC. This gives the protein CASSADRGMVGSHEQYF.

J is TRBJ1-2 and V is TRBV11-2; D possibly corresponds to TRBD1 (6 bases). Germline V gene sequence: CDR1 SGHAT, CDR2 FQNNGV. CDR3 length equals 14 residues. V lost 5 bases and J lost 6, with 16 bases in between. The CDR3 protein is CASSDVRTGHGYTF. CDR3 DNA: TGTGCCAGCAGCGACGTCAGAACAGGGCATGGCTACACCTTC.

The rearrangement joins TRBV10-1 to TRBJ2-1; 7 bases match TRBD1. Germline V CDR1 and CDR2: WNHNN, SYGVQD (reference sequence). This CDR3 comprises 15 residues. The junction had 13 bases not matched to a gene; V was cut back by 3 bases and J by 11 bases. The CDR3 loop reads CASSDTRQGGGKQFF. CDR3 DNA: TGCGCCAGCAGTGATACGAGACAGGGCGGTGGGAAGCAGTTCTTC.

The CDR3 sequence is CASSLGAGAYYEQYF. Here the CDR3 DNA reads TGTGCCAGCAGCTTAGGGGCGGGGGCCTACTACGAGCAGTACTTC. The chain has TRBV7-2 and TRBJ2-7; a weak D match, TRBD2 (7 bases). The germline V gene encodes CDR1 SGHTA and CDR2 FQGNSA. Trimming shortened V by 1 base and J by 3 bases, and 13 bases separated the two germline ends. This CDR3 contains 15 residues.

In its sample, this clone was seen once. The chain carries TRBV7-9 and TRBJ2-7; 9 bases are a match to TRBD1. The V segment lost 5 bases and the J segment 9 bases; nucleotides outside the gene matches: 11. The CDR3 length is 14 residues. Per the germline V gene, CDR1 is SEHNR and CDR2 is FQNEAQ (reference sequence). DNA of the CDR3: TGTGCCAGCAGCGCAGGACAGGGGTGGGCAGGGCAGTACTTC. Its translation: CASSAGQGWAGQYF.

DNA for the CDR3: TGTGCCAGTAGTTCCCGGACAGGGGCGTTACCCTACGAGCAGTACTTC. Translated: CASSSRTGALPYEQYF. The chain links TRBV19 to TRBJ2-7; the match to TRBD1 covers 9 bases. The CDR3 is 16 amino acids. The junction had 10 bases not matched to a gene; V was cut back by 5 bases and J by 2 bases. The germline gives CDR1 LNHDA, CDR2 SQIVND (reference sequence).

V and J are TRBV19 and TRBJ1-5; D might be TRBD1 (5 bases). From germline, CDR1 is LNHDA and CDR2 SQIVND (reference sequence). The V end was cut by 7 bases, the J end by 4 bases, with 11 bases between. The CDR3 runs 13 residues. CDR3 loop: CASNSRVNQPQHF. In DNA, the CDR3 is TGTGCCAGTAATTCCAGGGTTAATCAGCCCCAGCATTTT.

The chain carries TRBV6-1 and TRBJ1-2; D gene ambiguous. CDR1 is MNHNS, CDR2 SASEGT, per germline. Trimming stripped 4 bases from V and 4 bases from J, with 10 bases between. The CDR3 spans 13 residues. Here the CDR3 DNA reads TGTGCCAGCAGTGTCGAGGGTGGCTATGGCTACACCTTC. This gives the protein CASSVEGGYGYTF.

This CDR3 is CASILSSGNTIYF. Written as DNA, the CDR3 is TGTGCCAGTATCTTATCAAGTGGAAACACCATATATTTT. J is TRBJ1-3 and V is TRBV19, with D hard to call. The V gene lost 7 bases and the J gene lost 3 bases, with 10 bases spanning the gap. The CDR3 sequence is 13 residues long. CDR1 is LNHDA and CDR2 is SQIVND in the germline V gene (reference sequence).